This is a list of T cell receptor beta chains from one sample in a study of T cell responses to AZD1222 COVID-19 vaccine. TCRdb's copy holds only in-frame clones and misses some; the assay was immunoSEQ multiplex PCR. Seen here are over 130,000 clones, nearly 95% observed once, and the top ten hold 3% to 4.5%. Sequences were derived from peripheral blood, sampled 28 days after the second AZD1222 dose. The receptors were sampled from an adult who received the AZD1222 COVID-19 vaccine. Both conserved end residues are trimmed from each CDR3. D genes are given only for firm matches.

V: TRBV5-1; length: 15; J: TRBJ2-6; D: NA; CDR3: ASSLHTGSSGANVLT
V: TRBV6-4; length: 11; J: TRBJ2-2; D: NA; CDR3: ASSDEGGGELF
V: TRBV10-3; length: 11; J: TRBJ1-1; D: TRBD1; CDR3: AIRGQGPTEAF
V: TRBV5-6; length: 13; J: TRBJ1-6; D: NA; CDR3: ASSWGQVANSPLH
V: TRBV27; length: 14; J: TRBJ2-7; D: TRBD2; CDR3: ASSSTGLAEKYEQY
V: TRBV6-5; length: 12; J: TRBJ1-1; D: NA; CDR3: ASSYSSGRSEAF
V: TRBV29-1; length: 11; J: TRBJ1-6; D: TRBD1; CDR3: SVRAGGNSPLH
V: TRBV18; length: 11; J: TRBJ1-2; D: NA; CDR3: ASSPGQNYGYT
V: TRBV6-2/TRBV6-3; length: 13; J: TRBJ2-1; D: TRBD2; CDR3: ASSYSGSGYNEQF
V: TRBV6-4; length: 11; J: TRBJ1-6; D: NA; CDR3: ASSDEINSPLH
V: TRBV3-1/TRBV3-2; length: 12; J: TRBJ1-2; D: NA; CDR3: ASSQQGGIYGYT
V: TRBV7-9; length: 13; J: TRBJ2-1; D: TRBD2; CDR3: ASSLAGQFDNEQF
V: TRBV4-2; length: 17; J: TRBJ2-3; D: TRBD2; CDR3: ASSQDLLAGGPVTDTQY
V: TRBV28; length: 10; J: TRBJ1-6; D: NA; CDR3: ASGQNNSPLH
V: TRBV7-2; length: 13; J: TRBJ1-3; D: NA; CDR3: ASSLDGVTGNTIY
V: TRBV5-1; length: 11; J: TRBJ1-6; D: NA; CDR3: ASSQAGDSPLH
V: TRBV14; length: 12; J: TRBJ1-3; D: NA; CDR3: ASGHPGSGNTIY
V: TRBV12-3/TRBV12-4; length: 9; J: TRBJ1-1; D: NA; CDR3: ASSLRGGAF
V: TRBV5-4; length: 12; J: TRBJ1-2; D: TRBD1; CDR3: ASSADRTNYGYT
V: TRBV28; length: 13; J: TRBJ1-3; D: NA; CDR3: ASSLLRSSGNTIY
V: TRBV4-3; length: 15; J: TRBJ2-7; D: NA; CDR3: ASSLGARGLSSYEQY
V: TRBV6-5; length: 12; J: TRBJ1-5; D: TRBD1; CDR3: ASSRGTGNQPQH
V: TRBV6-6; length: 12; J: TRBJ1-3; D: NA; CDR3: ASSSRESGNTIY
V: TRBV29-1; length: 12; J: TRBJ1-4; D: NA; CDR3: SVGSSATNEKLF
V: TRBV4-3; length: 13; J: TRBJ1-6; D: NA; CDR3: ASRVDFFRDSPLH
V: TRBV11-2; length: 12; J: TRBJ1-5; D: TRBD1; CDR3: ASSGTGGGQPQH
V: TRBV6-5; length: 10; J: TRBJ1-2; D: NA; CDR3: ASSYSQGGYT
V: TRBV12-3/TRBV12-4; length: 10; J: TRBJ1-2; D: NA; CDR3: ASSTSNYGYT
V: TRBV7-2; length: 11; J: TRBJ1-1; D: NA; CDR3: ASSQDRNTEAF
V: TRBV3-1/TRBV3-2; length: 11; J: TRBJ1-2; D: NA; CDR3: ASSQGAAYGYT
V: TRBV4-1; length: 17; J: TRBJ1-2; D: NA; CDR3: ASSQDRRASGGAYYGYT
V: TRBV5-1; length: 12; J: TRBJ2-2; D: NA; CDR3: ASRVAENTGELF
V: TRBV27; length: 11; J: TRBJ1-2; D: TRBD1; CDR3: ASSGQAGYGYT
V: TRBV19; length: 14; J: TRBJ2-2; D: TRBD2; CDR3: ASSIPSGRGTGELF
V: TRBV25-1; length: 14; J: TRBJ2-1; D: TRBD2; CDR3: ASSIHRLAGDNEQF
V: TRBV25-1; length: 10; J: TRBJ2-7; D: NA; CDR3: ASSATPYEQY
V: TRBV10-3; length: 11; J: TRBJ1-6; D: NA; CDR3: AITQGTDSPLH
V: TRBV7-9; length: 15; J: TRBJ1-2; D: NA; CDR3: ASSPLALRPPNPGYT
V: TRBV28; length: 11; J: TRBJ1-1; D: NA; CDR3: ASSPPGPRGAF
V: TRBV6-1; length: 15; J: TRBJ1-2; D: NA; CDR3: ASSAIHYFRDNYGYT
V: TRBV28; length: 13; J: TRBJ1-3; D: NA; CDR3: ASSLFPTRTDTIY
V: TRBV11-3; length: 12; J: TRBJ2-7; D: NA; CDR3: ASSFQRLAYEQY
V: TRBV2; length: 13; J: TRBJ1-1; D: TRBD1; CDR3: ASRGGGTVNTEAF
V: TRBV6-5; length: 13; J: TRBJ1-1; D: NA; CDR3: ASSYTGLAAAEAF
V: TRBV28; length: 14; J: TRBJ1-2; D: TRBD1; CDR3: ASRGRRTGANYGYT
V: TRBV5-5; length: 16; J: TRBJ2-2; D: TRBD2; CDR3: ASSLSLAGGPLTGELF